Listed below are T cell receptor beta chains from one sample, sequenced in a study of shared clonotypes between healthy human individuals. Some clones are missing from TCRdb's copy, which holds only in-frame ones; the method was immunoSEQ multiplex PCR. The sample has some 790,000 clones; just under 75% are singletons. The specimen was memory CD4+ T cells sorted from blood. The origin of the receptors is a woman between 25 and 40 years old in good health. Each CDR3 is given with its conserved first and last residue. Where a row states a size, it is once, few, many or the class of an expanded clone; other rows omit it.

clone size	V gene	J gene	CDR3 protein
-	TRBV28	TRBJ1-3	CASTFDRDGNTIYF
-	TRBV7-9	TRBJ2-2	CASSLIWISGVNTGELFF
-	TRBV19	TRBJ2-3	CASSSGSTDTQYF
-	TRBV19	TRBJ1-5	CASRNGFNQPQHF
-	TRBV5-1	TRBJ2-2	CASSLEGRPNTGELFF
few	TRBV28	TRBJ1-1	CASVSGQGDTEAFF
few	TRBV18	TRBJ1-4	CASSIGTGGSATNEKLFF
-	TRBV7-9	TRBJ2-7	CASSFTGGMYEQYF
-	TRBV18	TRBJ1-4	CASSPRVGTGPEKLFF
few	TRBV19	TRBJ2-7	CASRPGQDFYEQYF
-	TRBV28	TRBJ2-7	CAATSGAREQYF
-	TRBV5-1	TRBJ1-1	CASSLRQGDDTEAFF
-	TRBV28	TRBJ1-5	CASSLPDRNNQPQHF
-	TRBV29-1	TRBJ2-1	CSVDGVRNEQFF
-	TRBV2	TRBJ2-1	CASSDVSLDEQFF
-	TRBV10-2	TRBJ2-1	CASSETGQGFYNEQFF
few	TRBV11-2	TRBJ1-1	CASSLGRSNTEAFF
-	TRBV18	TRBJ2-5	CASSPAPDRGETQYF
few	TRBV14	TRBJ1-3	CASSPQGNTIYF
-	TRBV28	TRBJ1-2	CASSLIREVRYTF
-	TRBV19	TRBJ2-7	CASRRRGPYEQYF
-	TRBV27	TRBJ2-7	CASSSRTRLETYEQYF
-	TRBV28	TRBJ1-2	CATTQGGTGANYGYTF
-	TRBV10-2	TRBJ1-5	CASSPAPGGQPQHF
once	TRBV5-1	TRBJ2-7	CASSFTSGSYEQYF
-	TRBV10-3	TRBJ2-3	CAISESIGRDPATQYF
-	TRBV5-1	TRBJ1-1	CASSRSMNTEAFF
once	TRBV27	TRBJ1-6	CASSFLNAKSPLHF
-	TRBV5-6	TRBJ2-4	CASSLNGEWENIQYF
-	TRBV18	TRBJ1-1	CASSLSLRVTDTEAFF
once	TRBV11-2	TRBJ1-3	CASSSQGTGNTIYF
many	TRBV4-2	TRBJ2-3	CASSQGLAAGDTQYF
few	TRBV18	TRBJ2-7	CASSREGQGPSYEQYF
-	TRBV6-1	TRBJ1-5	CASSDGLGTYQPQHF
few	TRBV28	TRBJ2-1	CASRTIAETYEQFF
-	TRBV2	TRBJ1-5	CASSADGQPNQPQHF
-	TRBV18	TRBJ1-1	CASSPLGDTEAFF
-	TRBV7-8	TRBJ2-7	CASSLGPGLSTYEQYF
few	TRBV6-5	TRBJ1-1	CASTVTGALNTEAFF
once	TRBV28	TRBJ2-1	CASRTGHLVEQFF
-	TRBV27	TRBJ2-7	CASTGRPGSSYEQYF
-	TRBV2	TRBJ1-2	CASSQNAGIGYTF
-	TRBV5-5	TRBJ2-7	CASSPGSTYEQYF
-	TRBV28	TRBJ2-3	CASSTKGGTDTQYF
-	TRBV9	TRBJ2-3	CASSRAGQAPSADTQYF
-	TRBV28	TRBJ2-7	CASRTTGQTYEQYF
-	TRBV11-2	TRBJ1-1	CASSLRQRDPEAFF
once	TRBV7-2	TRBJ2-1	CASSLAVLLSYNEQFF
-	TRBV7-8	TRBJ1-3	CASSLGRANTIYF
-	TRBV6-4	TRBJ2-5	CASSDSADRAVPQYF
few	TRBV27	TRBJ2-2	CASSLRGPTHTGELFF
-	TRBV29-1	TRBJ1-2	CSVGQNYGYTF
-	TRBV10-3	TRBJ2-7	CAISESGPEFIYEQYF
-	TRBV4-1	TRBJ2-1	CASSQGDYDNEQFF
-	TRBV19	TRBJ2-7	CASSFKADNSYEQYF
-	TRBV4-1	TRBJ2-1	CASSQILAIESNEQFF